Each of the 25 T cell receptor beta chains below was sequenced from the same sample in a study of shared clonotypes between healthy human individuals. Assay: immunoSEQ multiplex PCR; the TCRdb copy retains only in-frame clones and omits some. The sample gives hundreds of thousands of clones, around 96% of which show up once; more than 0.085% is in the top ten. CD8 cells classed as naive were CD45RO-negative and positively selected for CCR7, excluding terminally differentiated effector memory CD45RA+ cells. The sample consisted of naive CD8+ T cells sorted from blood. These receptors were taken from a woman in her 30s in good health.

The CDR3 DNA reads TGTGCCAGCAGCTTGCGGTACGGGACTCCTAGCTCCTACGAGCAGTACTTC. Translating it yields CASSLRYGTPSSYEQYF. This chain connects TRBV7-6 to TRBJ2-7, with D possibly matching TRBD2 (6 bases). The CDR3 runs to 17 residues. Looked up from germline, CDR1 is SGHVS and CDR2 is FNYEAQ. Trimming left V 3 bases short and J 0 bases short, with 18 bases between.

The chain links TRBV19 to TRBJ1-1; possibly TRBD1 for D (6 bases). Looked up from germline, CDR1 is LNHDA and CDR2 is SQIVND (reference sequence). This CDR3 region has 17 residues. Between the trimmed V and J ends, which lost 6 bases and 2 bases, there was a span of 22 bases. CDR3 loop: CASRNQLRDIVNTEAFF. The CDR3 coding sequence is TGTGCCAGTAGGAACCAATTGCGGGACATCGTAAACACTGAAGCTTTCTTT.

The rearrangement links TRBV5-6 to TRBJ1-5; D call uncertain. The CDR3 loop spans 12 amino acids. V lost 1 base and J 6 bases, leaving 5 bases between the germline ends. Germline loops: CDR1 SGHDT, CDR2 YYEEEE. The CDR3 reads CASSLSGQPQHF. Written as DNA, the CDR3 is TGTGCCAGCAGCTTGAGTGGTCAGCCCCAGCATTTT.

The rearrangement joins TRBV7-9 to TRBJ2-2; 7 bases line up with TRBD1. The CDR3 consists of 16 residues. CDR1 and CDR2 (germline): SEHNR, FQNEAQ (reference sequence). Unmatched junction bases numbered 9, after V lost 5 bases and J lost 3 bases. Written as DNA, the CDR3 is TGTGCCAGCAGCGGGTCCAAGGGGGCGGACACCGGGGAGCTGTTTTTT. It translates to CASSGSKGADTGELFF. The variable domain in full, with the rest retrieved from reference TRBV7-9 and TRBJ2-2, is DTGVSQNPRHKITKRGQNVTFRCDPISEHNRLYWYRQTLGQGPEFLTYFQNEAQLEKSRLLSDRFSAERPKGSFSTLEIQRTEQGDSAMYLCASSGSKGADTGELFFGEGSRLTVL.

The chain combines TRBV6-6 with TRBJ1-4; a possible D gene is TRBD1 (5 bases). The CDR3 sequence is 15 residues long. Germline V gene lookup returns CDR1 MNHNY and CDR2 SVGAGI (reference sequence). The V end lost 4 bases, the J end lost 2 bases, and 11 bases lay between the germline ends. CDR3 bases: TGTGCCAGCAGTTCCCTTGACAGTACTAATGAAAAACTGTTTTTT. Its protein product is CASSSLDSTNEKLFF.

The gene calls are TRBV7-9 and TRBJ2-7; 10 nucleotides align to TRBD1. The CDR3 covers 13 residues. With V trimmed by 6 bases and J by 6 bases, 5 bases remained unmatched. Germline V gene lookup returns CDR1 SEHNR and CDR2 FQNEAQ (reference sequence). The CDR3 DNA is TGTGCCAGCAGGCCGGGACAGGGGCCCGAGCAGTACTTC. Encoded protein: CASRPGQGPEQYF.

Concerning this clone: The same CDR3 can be traced to other DNA sequences in this sample. The chain links TRBV9 to TRBJ1-1, with D perhaps matching TRBD1 (5 bases). V lost 0 bases to trimming and J lost 0 bases, with 6 bases between them. Germline CDR1 and CDR2: SGDLS and YYNGEE. This CDR3 has 14 amino acids. CDR3 protein: CASSVGQLNTEAFF. Written as DNA, the CDR3 is TGTGCCAGCAGCGTAGGACAGTTGAACACTGAAGCTTTCTTT.

This sequence joins TRBV6-1 and TRBJ2-1; tentative D call: TRBD1 (5 bases). Deletions cut 6 bases from V and 0 bases from J, with 12 bases between. Germline V gives CDR1 MNHNS, CDR2 SASEGT. The CDR3 length is 15 residues. CDR3: CASRRTSSSYNEQFF. The CDR3 bases are TGTGCCAGCAGGAGGACAAGTTCCTCCTACAATGAGCAGTTCTTC.

This chain links TRBV27 with TRBJ2-1; 7 positions match TRBD2. After removal of 2 bases from V and 7 bases from J, the junction contained 11 bases not matched to a gene. The CDR3 sequence is 16 residues long. From germline, CDR1 is MNHEY and CDR2 SMNVEV (reference sequence). The CDR3 loop reads CASSLNREGRGNEQFF. The CDR3, as DNA: TGTGCCAGCAGTTTAAATAGGGAGGGCCGGGGGAATGAGCAGTTCTTC.

The chain links TRBV7-8 to TRBJ2-3; D perhaps matches TRBD2 (8 bases). CDR1 is SGHVS and CDR2 is FQNEAQ in the germline V gene. The CDR3 sequence is 16 residues long. Trimming took 1 base from V and 5 from J, leaving 16 bases between them. The CDR3 sequence: CASSLDSGGGLDTQYF. In nucleotides, the CDR3 is TGTGCCAGCAGCTTAGACTCGGGAGGGGGCTTAGATACGCAGTATTTT.

The chain couples TRBV19 to TRBJ2-2; TRBD2 matches 8 bases. CDR1 is LNHDA and CDR2 is SQIVND in the germline V gene (reference sequence). The CDR3 runs 17 residues. V trimming: 5 bases; J trimming: 1 base; junction bases outside the gene matches: 9. The CDR3 here is CASSWPPLAVNTGELFF. CDR3 DNA sequence: TGTGCCAGTAGTTGGCCCCCACTAGCGGTGAACACCGGGGAGCTGTTTTTT.

This sequence joins TRBV7-9 and TRBJ1-5, with D hard to call. The V end was cut by 5 bases, the J end by 5 bases, with 13 bases between. Germline V CDR1 and CDR2: SEHNR, FQNEAQ (reference sequence). This CDR3 has 14 amino acids. For the CDR3, the DNA is TGTGCCAGCAGCCCGAGCCTGGGCCATCAGCCCCAGCATTTT. Amino acids: CASSPSLGHQPQHF. Drawing the rest from reference TRBV7-9 and TRBJ1-5, the complete variable domain is DTGVSQNPRHKITKRGQNVTFRCDPISEHNRLYWYRQTLGQGPEFLTYFQNEAQLEKSRLLSDRFSAERPKGSFSTLEIQRTEQGDSAMYLCASSPSLGHQPQHFGDGTRLSIL.

The chain is built from TRBV15 and TRBJ2-1; 9 bases align to TRBD2. Germline CDR1 is LNHNV and CDR2 is YYDKDF (reference sequence). The ends lost 3 bases at V and 6 bases at J; junction bases unmatched: 0. This CDR3 comprises 13 residues. CDR3 DNA sequence: TGTGCCACCAGCAGGACTAGCGGCAATGAGCAGTTCTTC. As protein: CATSRTSGNEQFF.

The chain uses TRBV11-2 and TRBJ1-1; TRBD1 aligns across 7 bases. Germline V lookup: CDR1 SGHAT, CDR2 FQNNGV. This CDR3 is 13 amino acids long. V lost 5 bases, J lost 6 bases, and 6 bases stayed unmatched. The CDR3 reads CASSPGRGPEAFF. In DNA, the CDR3 is TGTGCCAGCAGCCCCGGAAGGGGGCCTGAAGCTTTCTTT.

The chain combines TRBV5-3 with TRBJ1-2; D not certain. TRBV5-3 is an ORF, and what it does is uncertain. V lost 2 bases to trimming and J lost 7 bases, with 21 bases between them. The CDR3 consists of 16 residues. As DNA, the CDR3 is TGTGCCAGAAGCTTCGGGGTGAAAAACAACCCGTTTGGCTACACCTTC. Protein: CARSFGVKNNPFGYTF.

The rearrangement links TRBV5-6 to TRBJ2-7; D perhaps matches TRBD2 (5 bases). The CDR3 consists of 12 residues. CDR1 is SGHDT, CDR2 YYEEEE, per germline. Trimming left V 5 bases short and J 6 bases short, with 12 bases between. CDR3 residues: CASSSDSPEQYF. In DNA, the CDR3 is TGTGCCAGCAGTTCGGACTCACCCGAGCAGTACTTC.

The chain links TRBV5-1 to TRBJ1-2, with 9 bases fitting TRBD1. CDR1 is SGHRS and CDR2 is YFSETQ in the germline V gene. The CDR3 is 14 residues long. The ends lost 4 bases at V and 8 bases at J; junction bases unmatched: 9. In DNA form, the CDR3 reads TGCGCCAGCAGCCCTATGGGACAGGGAAAGGGCTACACCTTC. It specifies CASSPMGQGKGYTF.

The J gene is TRBJ1-2, the V gene TRBV27, with D unclear. V lost 4 bases, J lost 0 bases, and 6 bases lay in between. Germline values: CDR1 MNHEY, CDR2 SMNVEV (reference sequence). The CDR3 loop spans 13 amino acids. The CDR3: CASSSLANYGYTF. In DNA form, the CDR3 reads TGTGCCAGCAGTTCCCTCGCTAACTATGGCTACACCTTC.

This chain connects TRBV7-9 to TRBJ1-1; no firm D call. The CDR3 spans 13 residues. V dropped 1 base and J dropped 6 bases, with 9 bases sitting between them. CDR1 and CDR2 from the germline V gene are SEHNR and FQNEAQ (reference sequence). The CDR3 sequence is CASSLESYPEAFF. The CDR3 coding sequence is TGTGCCAGCAGCTTAGAAAGCTACCCTGAAGCTTTCTTT.

The chain carries TRBV15 and TRBJ2-7; D may be TRBD2 (6 bases). In germline, CDR1 is LNHNV, CDR2 YYDKDF (reference sequence). This CDR3 contains 16 residues. V lost 0 bases and J 2 bases, leaving 14 bases between the germline ends. The CDR3: CATSRDIAEDAYEQYF. CDR3 DNA sequence: TGTGCCACCAGCAGAGACATAGCGGAGGATGCCTACGAGCAGTACTTC.

V is TRBV10-2 and J is TRBJ2-1; D gene ambiguous. Germline CDR1 and CDR2: WSHSY and SAAADI. The CDR3 is 14 residues long. V lost 0 bases to trimming and J lost 9 bases, with 12 bases between them. CDR3 region: CASSESGPSAEQFF. Written as DNA, the CDR3 is TGCGCCAGCAGTGAGTCAGGTCCGTCCGCTGAGCAGTTCTTC.

The V gene is TRBV6-1, the J gene TRBJ2-7; maybe TRBD2 (5 bases). The CDR3 totals 14 residues. Trimming removed 3 bases at V and 3 bases at J, with 12 bases between. CDR1 MNHNS and CDR2 SASEGT come from the germline V gene. DNA for the CDR3: TGTGCCAGCAGTGAGGCAGGCGGAGGCTACGAGCAGTACTTC. It codes for CASSEAGGGYEQYF.

The genes are TRBV28 and TRBJ1-4; D is uncertain. Germline V lookup: CDR1 MDHEN, CDR2 SYDVKM. The V and J ends lost 6 bases and 6 bases respectively, with 11 bases between them. The CDR3 runs 13 residues. The CDR3: CASRPAVDEKLFF. The CDR3 coding sequence is TGTGCCAGCAGGCCAGCGGTGGATGAAAAACTGTTTTTT.

The CDR3 bases are TGTGCCAGCAGTTACTCTTGGGGAGAATTTGGGACTGAAGCTTTCTTT. Amino acids: CASSYSWGEFGTEAFF. This chain joins TRBV6-5 and TRBJ1-1; D uncertain. Between the trimmed V and J ends, which lost 0 bases and 5 bases, there was a span of 16 bases. The CDR3 spans 16 residues. Germline CDR1 MNHEY, CDR2 SVGAGI.

V is TRBV5-5 and J is TRBJ2-5; possible D gene TRBD1, 6 bases. The CDR3 is 13 amino acids. Between the trimmed V and J ends, which lost 5 bases and 2 bases, there was a span of 10 bases. Germline-derived CDR1 and CDR2 are SGHKS and YYEKEE (reference sequence). The CDR3 DNA follows: TGTGCCAGCAGGCCTGGACAGCAAGAGACCCAGTACTTC. It encodes CASRPGQQETQYF. Looking up the rest from reference TRBV5-5 and TRBJ2-5 gives the full variable domain: DAGVTQSPTHLIKTRGQQVTLRCSPISGHKSVSWYQQVLGQGPQFIFQYYEKEERGRGNFPDRFSARQFPNYSSELNVNALLLGDSALYLCASRPGQQETQYFGPGTRLLVL.